This T cell receptor beta chain was sequenced for a study of vaccination effects on CD4 cells after COVID-19 (dated by TCRdb to the early 2020s). Context from the whole study: Across the study, the median time from the second dose to post-vaccine sampling was 72 days (range 14 to 241). In both COVID-19 convalescent patients and infection-naive vaccine recipients, the study compared SARS-CoV-2 spike-specific CD4+ TCR repertoires from before mRNA vaccination with those from after it. Altogether, some 10 COVID-19 convalescent patients and a handful of SARS-CoV-2-naive healthy vaccine recipients made up the full study. The Oncomine TCR Beta short-read assay on an Illumina iSeq 100 was used to sequence cultures from other donors in the study.

Sequences SGHTA (CDR1) and FQGTGA (CDR2) are obtained from the germline V gene. From the cysteine through the phenylalanine, the CDR3 covers 13 amino acids. CDR3 DNA only is kept here, 39 bases in frame from base 1. V trim: 5 bases; J trim: 5 bases; unmatched bases: 2. In the ViraFEST assay, PBMC were stimulated with viral peptide pools, and TCR sequencing was then used to find antigen-specific CD4+ T cell clonotypes based on their expansion. After about 10 days of culture, CD4+ T cells were isolated with the EasySep CD4+ T cell isolation kit. Each participant received two doses of an mRNA SARS-CoV-2 vaccine, either BNT162b2 or mRNA-1273. Healthy vaccine recipients had no prior SARS-CoV-2 infection, confirmed by negative nucleocapsid antibodies before and after vaccination. Roughly 2 million PBMC per well were cultured in IMDM with around 5.3% human AB serum, 8.5 to 10 IU/ml IL-2 and gentamicin, plus 10 ug/ml peptides. Half of the culture medium was replaced with fresh IL-2-containing medium on days 3 and 7. Each peptide stimulation condition was cultured in triplicate wells unless otherwise noted. PBMC were separated from whole blood using Ficoll-Paque Plus gradient centrifugation and were then either cryopreserved at -140C or used fresh. Overlapping peptide pools spanned the spike proteins of SARS-CoV-2 and the common cold coronaviruses HCoV-NL63, HCoV-OC43 and HCoV-229E. The QIAamp micro DNA kit was used to extract genomic DNA from the cultured CD4+ T cells.

Receptor amplification or capture employed the immunoSEQ multiplex PCR assay. DNA from the cultured and isolated CD4+ T cells underwent TCR beta CDR3 sequencing. Per the original workflow: Non-productive TCR sequences were discarded, and reads were trimmed to the CDR3 region, with only CDR3s of 7 or more amino acids retained. The MANAFEST web app was used to identify antigen-specific clonotypes by comparing expansion in peptide wells with expansion in reference cultures. To count as positive, a clone had to show expansion at FDR<0.05 compared with the reference and with all other wells, an odds ratio above 5, and a frequency above 0.1% in two replicate wells. A clonotype was defined as cross-reactive if the clonotype was significantly expanded both in SARS-CoV-2 spike wells and in at least one common cold coronavirus spike condition. Levenshtein distance calculated with the stringdist R package was used to assess CDR3 similarity, and unrooted trees were constructed with ape in R 3.6.1. This immuneACCESS table, as held by TCRdb, lists in-frame sequences with V and J called but not all clones. Of the missing ones, under half trace to an unresolved V gene in checked studies; the others have no known cause. V, J and clone size are taken as reported in that table, and D and trimming were inferred from the DNA itself. In this sample the table shows over 50,000 clones, around 73% of which occur a single time. Jointly, the top ten make up around 1.2% of the sample.

Comments on this clone: The clone's antigen remains unknown. Qualities for individual bases were not recorded, and no much larger clone is one base off.

General conclusions and limits of the study: Clones induced by infection and clones induced by vaccination both contracted markedly at late timepoints after vaccination, which fits with T cell responses waning over time. Limitations of the study were the small number of convalescent patients and the absence of early post-infection timepoints. Among healthy vaccine recipients, nearly all vaccine-induced clones were SARS-CoV-2 mono-reactive, and only 1 of 255 was cross-reactive with common cold coronaviruses.

The TCR sequence derives from a human donor who received a COVID-19 vaccine. The chain joins TRBV7-3 to TRBJ2-1; 8 bases in between match TRBD1. The sequencing used CD4+ T cells from PBMCs cultured with HCoV-229E spike peptides, collected after COVID-19 vaccination. The cell subset or site label corresponds to: HCoV-229E spike overlapping peptide pool stimulation. The CDR3 protein sequence reads: CASSPGQDNEQFF. Read as DNA, the sequence is TGTGCCAGCAGCCCGGGACAGGACAATGAGCAGTTCTTC.